These 9 T cell receptor beta chains were sequenced from one sample in a study of beta chain features in type 1 diabetes. Isolated RNA was reverse transcribed in full, so expressed TCRB transcripts were sequenced. Libraries were prepared by immunoSEQ multiplex PCR; TCRdb keeps only in-frame clonotypes and omits some of them. In the table there are about 220,000 clones, roughly a tenth of which are singletons. Material for sequencing was central memory CD4+ T cells from blood. These receptors were collected from a man aged 18 to 29 in good health.

The chain employs TRBV6-6 and TRBJ2-4, with D perhaps matching TRBD2 (6 bases). There are 13 residues in the CDR3. Germline V lookup: CDR1 MNHNY, CDR2 SVGAGI (reference sequence). Trimming pared 6 bases from V and 2 bases from J, leaving 8 bases between. This chain's CDR3 is CASREGSKNIQYF. Written as DNA, the CDR3 is TGTGCCAGCAGGGAGGGTTCCAAAAACATTCAGTACTTC.

The sample holds a few counts of this clone. The chain couples TRBV15 to TRBJ2-7, with D possibly being TRBD2 (7 bases). V lost 2 bases to trimming and J lost 1 base, with 15 bases between them. The CDR3 extends over 16 amino acids. Germline lookup yields CDR1 LNHNV and CDR2 YYDKDF (reference sequence). The CDR3, as DNA: TGTGCCACCAGCAGATCCAAGGGGGGGTTTTCCTACGAGCAGTACTTC. Its protein product is CATSRSKGGFSYEQYF.

This clone showed up just a few times. The rearrangement uses TRBV7-2 and TRBJ2-7; 7 bases match TRBD1. This CDR3 has 15 amino acids. The germline V gene encodes CDR1 SGHTA and CDR2 FQGNSA. J was trimmed by 7 bases and V by 3 bases; bases with no gene match: 12. The CDR3 sequence is CASSFGTVISEEQYF. DNA for the CDR3: TGTGCCAGCAGCTTCGGGACAGTGATATCGGAGGAGCAGTACTTC.

The chain joins TRBV2 to TRBJ2-7; 10 nucleotides agree with TRBD1. CDR1 SNHLY and CDR2 FYNNEI come from the germline V gene. This CDR3 has 14 amino acids. The J segment lost 3 bases and the V segment lost 9 bases, leaving 8 bases of the junction unmatched. The CDR3 reads CASNRQGAFYEQYF. For the CDR3, the DNA is TGTGCCAGTAATAGACAGGGGGCATTCTACGAGCAGTACTTC.

This clone has only a few counts. CDR3 amino acids: CASSPPFARGGTDTQYF. In DNA form, the CDR3 reads TGTGCCAGCAGCCCTCCCTTCGCCAGAGGCGGCACAGATACGCAGTATTTT. The chain links TRBV7-2 to TRBJ2-3; D unresolved. CDR1 and CDR2 from the germline V gene are SGHTA and FQGNSA. The CDR3 spans 17 residues. V lost 5 bases, J lost 1 base, and 19 bases lay in between.

This clone appeared a few times. This chain joins TRBV4-3 and TRBJ1-1; 7 bases agree with TRBD1. After removal of 4 bases from V and 4 bases from J, the junction contained 3 bases not matched to a gene. Germline lookup yields CDR1 LGHNA and CDR2 YSLEER. The CDR3 consists of 13 residues. The CDR3 region is CASSRQGPTEAFF. CDR3 coding DNA: TGCGCCAGCAGCCGACAGGGCCCCACTGAAGCTTTCTTT.

This clone occurred a few times. This chain connects TRBV18 to TRBJ2-7, with a weak D call TRBD2 (6 bases). The V and J ends lost 4 bases and 5 bases respectively, with 15 bases between them. The germline gives CDR1 KGHSH, CDR2 LQKENI. This CDR3 has 14 amino acids. Here the CDR3 DNA reads TGTGCCAGCTCACGCCCGGGGCGGGAAAACGAGCAGTACTTC. This encodes CASSRPGRENEQYF. The whole variable domain, remainder taken from reference TRBV18 and TRBJ2-7, is NAGVMQNPRHLVRRRGQEARLRCSPMKGHSHVYWYRQLPEEGLKFMVYLQKENIIDESGMPKERFSAEFPKEGPSILRIQQVVRGDSAAYFCASSRPGRENEQYFGPGTRLTVT.

The chain joins TRBV5-4 to TRBJ2-5; D is perhaps TRBD2 (6 bases). This CDR3 has 16 residues. The germline V gene has CDR1 SGHNT and CDR2 YYREEE (reference sequence). V was cut by 3 bases and J by 3 bases, with 18 bases left in between. The CDR3 nucleotides read TGTGCCAGCAGCTCGGGCGGCCAGGAGGGAAAAGAGACCCAGTACTTC. Its translation: CASSSGGQEGKETQYF.

The chain recombines TRBV11-2 with TRBJ2-5, with 8 nucleotides matching TRBD2. Germline lookup yields CDR1 SGHAT and CDR2 FQNNGV. The CDR3 spans 14 residues. The junction had 7 bases not matched to a gene; V was cut back by 5 bases and J by 5 bases. The CDR3 region is CASSTLAGKETQYF. The CDR3 nucleotides are TGTGCCAGCAGCACCTTAGCGGGAAAGGAGACCCAGTACTTC.